These T cell receptor beta chains were read from a single sample in a study of blood T cell repertoires in COVID-19. TCRdb's copy holds only in-frame clones and misses some; the assay was immunoSEQ multiplex PCR. The sample includes tens of thousands of clones, 87% of them seen just once. Sequenced material: peripheral blood. These receptors were taken from a human donor in a cohort sampled during active COVID-19. The CDR3 runs from the conserved cysteine through the conserved F or W. D genes are given only for firm matches. Some rows have no size entry. The others give once, few or many, or a class for an expanded clone.

v_call	d_call	j_call	clone_size	cdr3_nt	cdr3_aa
TRBV27	TRBD2	TRBJ2-7	.	TGTGCCAGCAGTTCCGGGACTAGTCGCTACGAGCAGTACTTC	CASSSGTSRYEQYF
TRBV7-2	TRBD1	TRBJ2-3	.	TGTGCCAGCAGCCCACGGACAGGGGGCGGCGCAGATACGCAGTATTTT	CASSPRTGGGADTQYF
TRBV2	TRBD1	TRBJ2-2	.	TGTGCCAGCAGCGGACAGGGTCGTAACACCGGGGAGCTGTTTTTT	CASSGQGRNTGELFF
TRBV6-2/TRBV6-3	TRBD1	TRBJ1-1	.	TGTGCCAGCAGCCCGGACAGGGGGCGTACTGAAGCTTTCTTT	CASSPDRGRTEAFF
TRBV7-6	.	TRBJ2-5	.	TGTGCCAGCAGCCCACCCGAGCTCCTTAGAGAGACCCAGTACTTC	CASSPPELLRETQYF
TRBV4-2	TRBD2	TRBJ2-7	.	TGTGCCAGCAGCCAAGCGGGTAGCGGGTCCTACGAGCAGTACTTC	CASSQAGSGSYEQYF
TRBV5-4	.	TRBJ2-7	.	TGTGCCAGCAGCTTCGACAGTCGGTTGGGATCCTACGAGCAGTACTTC	CASSFDSRLGSYEQYF
TRBV4-2	.	TRBJ2-2	once	TGTGCCAGCAGCCAAGATCTAGGGGCCACCGGGGAGCTGTTTTTT	CASSQDLGATGELFF
TRBV7-3	.	TRBJ2-2	.	TGTGCCAGCAGCTTAAGCGTAGAGGGGGTGAACACCGGGGAGCTGTTTTTT	CASSLSVEGVNTGELFF
TRBV9	TRBD2	TRBJ2-7	.	TGTGCCAGCAACCCGAGCGGGAGCTCCTACGAGCAGTACTTC	CASNPSGSSYEQYF
TRBV6-5	TRBD2	TRBJ2-2	.	TGTGCCAGCAGTTACTTGACTAGCGGGGGTAACGGGGAGCTGTTTTTT	CASSYLTSGGNGELFF
TRBV10-3	.	TRBJ2-1	.	TGTGCCATCAGTGATAGTAGCGGATCAACCAATGAGCAGTTCTTC	CAISDSSGSTNEQFF
TRBV30	.	TRBJ2-7	once	TGTGCCTGGAGTGTACGTTGGGGACAAAGCTCCTACGAGCAGTACTTC	CAWSVRWGQSSYEQYF
TRBV7-2	TRBD1	TRBJ2-5	once	TGTGCCAGCAGCTCACACAGGGGGTACCAAGAGACCCAGTACTTC	CASSSHRGYQETQYF
TRBV9	.	TRBJ2-1	.	TGTGCCAGCAGCGTAGTTGGAGGGGGCGCTTACAATGAGCAGTTCTTC	CASSVVGGGAYNEQFF
TRBV11-2	.	TRBJ1-2	.	TGTGCCAGCAGCCCCGGGGGTCGGTTAGGAGGCTACACCTTC	CASSPGGRLGGYTF
TRBV19	.	TRBJ1-2	.	TGTGCCACCAAAGGCCGCGGGGGTAACTATGGCTACACCTTC	CATKGRGGNYGYTF
TRBV30	.	TRBJ1-1	.	TGTGCCTGGAGTGTATTCCAGGGCTACACTGAAGCTTTCTTT	CAWSVFQGYTEAFF
TRBV19	.	TRBJ1-2	few	TGTGCCAGTAGTAGCCAGGGCTACTATGGCTACACCTTC	CASSSQGYYGYTF
TRBV7-8	.	TRBJ2-7	.	TGTGCCAGCAGCACGGGACTTAGCCGGAGGGACGAGCAGTACTTC	CASSTGLSRRDEQYF
TRBV21-1	.	TRBJ1-3	.	TGTGCCAGCAGCCCAGGGACAGGTTTAAGTGGAAACACCATATATTTT	CASSPGTGLSGNTIYF
TRBV6-6	.	TRBJ2-5	.	TGTGCCAGCAGTTACGTGACTAGTGAAGAGACCCAGTACTTC	CASSYVTSEETQYF
TRBV6-1	TRBD1	TRBJ2-7	.	TGTGCCAGCAGTGACCTGACAGGGGCGGACGAGCAGTACTTC	CASSDLTGADEQYF
TRBV27	.	TRBJ1-3	.	TGTGCCAGCAGTTCCTACAGGGACCCTGGAAACACCATATATTTT	CASSSYRDPGNTIYF
TRBV30	.	TRBJ1-1	.	TGTGCCTGGAGTGTATTGGTCGGGACTGAAGCTTTCTTT	CAWSVLVGTEAFF
TRBV3-1/TRBV3-2	.	TRBJ2-5	.	TGTGCCAGCAGCCAAGTTGCGGAGACCCAGTACTTC	CASSQVAETQYF
TRBV7-9	.	TRBJ2-2	.	TGTGCCAGCAGCTCGCCGGGACAGAACACCGGGGAGCTGTTTTTT	CASSSPGQNTGELFF
TRBV7-9	TRBD1	TRBJ1-6	.	TGTGCCAGCAGCTTAGCCGCCGGACAGGGAGCGCGATCACCCCTCCACTTT	CASSLAAGQGARSPLHF
TRBV21-1	.	TRBJ1-5	.	TGTGCCAGCAGCAAAGGGGACAGGGATTATCCCAATCAGCCCCAGCATTTT	CASSKGDRDYPNQPQHF
TRBV28	.	TRBJ2-2	.	TGTGCCAGCAGCCCCTCCCGGGCCGGGGAGCTGTTTTTT	CASSPSRAGELFF
TRBV11-2	.	TRBJ2-7	.	TGTGCCAGCAGCGAGCAGTTTGACATAGCCTACGAGCAGTACTTC	CASSEQFDIAYEQYF
TRBV9	TRBD2	TRBJ2-7	.	TGTGCCAGCAGCGCGGGAGGGTTGGCAAGCGAGCAGTACTTC	CASSAGGLASEQYF
TRBV5-1	TRBD1	TRBJ2-7	once	TGCGCCAGCAGCCAATGGGACAGGGAAGGGCACGAGCAGTACTTC	CASSQWDREGHEQYF
TRBV13	.	TRBJ1-1	.	TGTGCCAGCAGCTTTGAGGCAGATGAAGCTTTCTTT	CASSFEADEAFF
TRBV27	.	TRBJ2-1	.	TGTGCCAGCAGTGCCACTACGAGCTCCTACAATGAGCAGTTCTTC	CASSATTSSYNEQFF
TRBV9	TRBD2	TRBJ2-5	.	TGTGCCAGCAGCCCCCCGAGGCGGGGGGGAAAAGAGACCCAGTACTTC	CASSPPRRGGKETQYF
TRBV20-1	TRBD2	TRBJ2-7	.	TGCAGTGCTAGTGGTAGACTAGCGGGGATTCCATACGAGCAGTACTTC	CSASGRLAGIPYEQYF
TRBV27	.	TRBJ2-7	.	TGTGCCTCCCCCGGGACAGGGTTAAACTGGGCTAGCGGGAACTCCTACGAGCAGTACTTC	CASPGTGLNWASGNSYEQYF
TRBV7-9	TRBD2	TRBJ2-1	.	TGTGCCGGAGCGGGAGAGGGAAATGAGCAGTTCTTC	CAGAGEGNEQFF
TRBV12-2	.	TRBJ1-2	once	TGTGCAAGTCGCCCCTTGACAGGGGGGACTTATGGCTACACCTTC	CASRPLTGGTYGYTF
TRBV27	TRBD2	TRBJ2-5	once	TGTGCCAGCAGTTTACGGGCGGGAGGAGAGACCCAGTACTTC	CASSLRAGGETQYF
TRBV7-9	TRBD2	TRBJ2-1	.	TGTGCCAATGGGCTAGCGGGAGGGCAGGATGAGCAGTTCTTC	CANGLAGGQDEQFF
TRBV2	TRBD1	TRBJ2-6	once	TGTGCCAGCAGCCCGGGACAGGGTAGCACTGGGGCCAACGTCCTGACTTTC	CASSPGQGSTGANVLTF
TRBV6-2/TRBV6-3	.	TRBJ1-2	.	TGTGCCAGCAGCCAAGGCAGGAGGGAGAGTGGCTACACCTTC	CASSQGRRESGYTF
TRBV2	.	TRBJ2-7	.	TGTGCCAGCAGTTTGGACAGTTTCTCCTACGAGCAGTACTTC	CASSLDSFSYEQYF
TRBV6-5	.	TRBJ2-7	.	TGTGCCAGCAGTTACGAAGGGGCTCGCGGCGAGCAGTACTTC	CASSYEGARGEQYF
TRBV6-5	TRBD2	TRBJ2-1	once	TGTGCCAGCAGAACGGGACTAGCGGTCGGTGAGCAGTTCTTC	CASRTGLAVGEQFF
TRBV6-2/TRBV6-3	TRBD1	TRBJ2-2	.	TGTGCCAGCAGTCCCCGCCGACAGGGATTCCCCGGGGAGCTGTTTTTT	CASSPRRQGFPGELFF
TRBV4-2	TRBD1	TRBJ1-1	.	TGTGCCAGCAGCCGGGGGGGACAGGTGAACACTGAAGCTTTCTTT	CASSRGGQVNTEAFF
TRBV4-1	.	TRBJ2-7	.	TGCGCCAGCAGCCAGTTCCTCTCCTACGAGCAGTACTTC	CASSQFLSYEQYF
TRBV6-2/TRBV6-3	.	TRBJ2-7	.	TGTGCCAGCAGTATGACAGGATCAGTCTACGTCTGGGAGCAGTACTTC	CASSMTGSVYVWEQYF
TRBV4-1	TRBD2	TRBJ2-3	.	TGCGCCAGCAGCCAAGGTGGCATAGCGGGAAGCACAGATACGCAGTATTTT	CASSQGGIAGSTDTQYF
TRBV7-9	.	TRBJ1-4	.	TGTGCCAGCACCAACAGCGGCGGGGCGGGAAATGAAAAACTGTTTTTT	CASTNSGGAGNEKLFF
TRBV11-1	.	TRBJ2-7	.	TGTGCCAGCAGCTTAGCGCCCACAGGGTATCGCGTCGAGCAGTACTTC	CASSLAPTGYRVEQYF
TRBV4-1	.	TRBJ1-3	.	TGCGCCAGCAGCCAAGAAACGGGGGGTCGAAACACCATATATTTT	CASSQETGGRNTIYF